Listed here are 13 T cell receptor beta chains from one sample, sequenced in a study of response to subunit inactivated influenza vaccine. One entry per CDR3 protein results from TCRdb running MiXCR on the RT-PCR reads. Of about 500,000 distinct CDR3 sequences detected, 16% appear once; the ten largest clones hold 2.5% to 3.5%. The specimen comprised CD4+ T cells sorted from PBMCs, sampled less than 30 months after vaccination. These receptor sequences come from a man aged 45 to 75 who received an inactivated influenza vaccine.

V gene TRBV12-3 or TRBV12-4 combines with J gene TRBJ2-1; 9 nucleotides match TRBD1. J lost 12 bases, V lost 6 bases, and 12 bases had no gene match. The CDR3 totals 14 residues. CDR3 sequence: CASRLTSQGAVQFF. The CDR3 nucleotides read TGTGCCAGCAGGCTGACATCACAGGGGGCTGTGCAGTTCTTC.

This sequence joins TRBV12-3 or TRBV12-4 and TRBJ1-6; 7 bases fit TRBD1. The CDR3 has 14 residues. Trimming cost V 7 bases and J 7 bases; bases outside gene matches: 7. The CDR3 DNA reads as TGTGCCAGCACCCCGACAGGGAGGAATTCACCCCTCCACTTT. It encodes CASTPTGRNSPLHF.

The V call is TRBV2, the J call TRBJ2-7; 7 positions agree with TRBD2. V shed 5 bases and J 3 bases; nucleotides not matched to a gene: 13. The CDR3 sequence is 16 residues long. The V gene's germline CDR1 is SNHLY and CDR2 FYNNEI. CDR3 sequence reads: CASSPKERLALYEQYF. CDR3 sequence (DNA): TGTGCCAGCAGTCCAAAGGAGAGACTAGCCCTCTACGAGCAGTACTTC. The full variable domain, completed using reference TRBV2 and TRBJ2-7, is EPEVTQTPSHQVTQMGQEVILRCVPISNHLYFYWYRQILGQKVEFLVSFYNNEISEKSEIFDDQFSVERPDGSNFTLKIRSTKLEDSAMYFCASSPKERLALYEQYFGPGTRLTVT.

There are a few counts of this clonotype. The V and J genes are TRBV6-5 and TRBJ2-1, with D perhaps TRBD1 (5 bases). Germline V gives CDR1 MNHEY, CDR2 SVGAGI. V lost 0 bases to trimming and J lost 8 bases, with 14 bases between them. The CDR3 runs 15 residues. CDR3 nucleotides: TGTGCCAGCAGTTACTCGATCCAGGGTAGCTATGAGCAGTTCTTC. It translates to CASSYSIQGSYEQFF.

This clonotype has only one observation. The CDR3 protein is CASSQEPRTSNEQFF. The CDR3 coding sequence is TGCGCCAGCAGCCAAGAACCGCGAACTAGCAATGAGCAGTTCTTC. V usage is TRBV4-1 and J usage is TRBJ2-1, with D tentatively TRBD2 (5 bases). Germline lookup yields CDR1 MGHRA and CDR2 YSYEKL. The CDR3 has 15 amino acids. V dropped 0 bases and J dropped 6 bases, with 12 bases sitting between them.

This clonotype was counted a few times. The chain uses TRBV29-1 and TRBJ1-2; no definite D call. Germline values: CDR1 SQVTM, CDR2 ANQGSEA. Trimming left V 0 bases short and J 7 bases short, with 9 bases between. This CDR3 is 12 amino acids long. CDR3 region: CSVEESISGYTF. CDR3 nucleotide sequence: TGCAGCGTTGAAGAGTCAATAAGTGGCTACACCTTC.

This clonotype was counted between two and nine times. The CDR3 nucleotides are TGTGCCAGCAGCCAAGCAGAGTTGCGACAACTGTTTTTT. Translation: CASSQAELRQLFF. The chain joins TRBV4-2 to TRBJ1-4; D call uncertain. CDR1 and CDR2 (germline): LGHNA, YNFKEQ. CDR3 size: 13 residues. Trimming removed 1 base from V and 12 bases from J, with 12 bases in between.

This clonotype occurred a few times. The chain links TRBV4-1 to TRBJ2-7; a weak D match, TRBD1 (6 bases). Germline values: CDR1 MGHRA, CDR2 YSYEKL. V was pared by 5 bases and J by 3 bases, with 11 bases between. The CDR3 runs to 13 residues. The CDR3 DNA follows: TGCGCCAGCAGCAGAAAACAGGGCTACGAGCAGTACTTC. Protein product: CASSRKQGYEQYF.

The chain employs TRBV7-2 and TRBJ1-2; D gene uncertain. Trimming left V 4 bases short and J 1 base short, with 4 bases between. The CDR3 is 12 residues long. Germline V lookup: CDR1 SGHTA, CDR2 FQGNSA. The CDR3 nucleotides read TGTGCCAGCAGCTCAAATAACTATGGCTACACCTTC. This encodes CASSSNNYGYTF.

The chain employs TRBV24-1 and TRBJ2-1; D call uncertain. Trimming shortened V by 3 bases and J by 5 bases, and 13 bases separated the two germline ends. The germline V gene has CDR1 KGHDR and CDR2 SFDVKD. This CDR3 spans 15 amino acids. Here the CDR3 DNA reads TGTGCCACCAGTGATGGTCAGCTGCGTCACAATGAGCAGTTCTTC. Protein: CATSDGQLRHNEQFF.

V usage is TRBV6-1 and J usage is TRBJ2-1; 10 bases match TRBD1. J was trimmed by 7 bases and V by 6 bases; bases with no gene match: 9. This CDR3 spans 15 amino acids. Germline values: CDR1 MNHNS, CDR2 SASEGT. Here the CDR3 reads CASRAGTGALNEQFF. DNA for the CDR3: TGTGCCAGCAGAGCCGGGACAGGGGCCTTGAATGAGCAGTTCTTC.

In this sample, this clonotype turned up a few times. The V gene is TRBV19, the J gene TRBJ2-5, with 9 bases that match TRBD2. The CDR3 covers 13 residues. Germline CDR1 reads LNHDA; CDR2 reads SQIVND (reference sequence). V shed 6 bases, J shed 2 bases, and the junction held 1 base outside the gene matches. CDR3 loop: CASRLAGQETQYF. The CDR3 DNA sequence: TGTGCCAGTAGGCTAGCGGGACAAGAGACCCAGTACTTC.

This clonotype was detected ten times or more. CDR3: CASSPGGHLNQPQHF. CDR3 DNA: TGTGCCAGCAGCCCAGGTGGACATTTGAATCAGCCCCAGCATTTT. The chain combines TRBV7-2 with TRBJ1-5; D is possibly TRBD1 (5 bases). The CDR3 has 15 amino acids. Germline CDR1 SGHTA, CDR2 FQGNSA. Trimming removed 5 bases from V and 4 bases from J, with 15 bases in between.